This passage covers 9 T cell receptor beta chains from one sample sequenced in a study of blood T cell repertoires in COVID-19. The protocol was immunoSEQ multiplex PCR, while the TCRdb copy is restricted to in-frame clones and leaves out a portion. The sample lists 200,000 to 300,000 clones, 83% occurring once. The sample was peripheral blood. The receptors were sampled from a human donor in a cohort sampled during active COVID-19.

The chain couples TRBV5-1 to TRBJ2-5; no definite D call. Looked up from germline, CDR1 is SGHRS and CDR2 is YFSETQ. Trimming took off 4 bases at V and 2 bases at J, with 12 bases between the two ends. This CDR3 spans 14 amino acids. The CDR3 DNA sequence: TGCGCCAGCAGCCCACGTGCCACACAAGAGACCCAGTACTTC. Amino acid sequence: CASSPRATQETQYF.

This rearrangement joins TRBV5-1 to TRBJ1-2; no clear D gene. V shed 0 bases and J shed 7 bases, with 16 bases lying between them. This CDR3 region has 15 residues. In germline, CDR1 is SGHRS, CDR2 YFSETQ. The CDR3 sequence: CASSLDLTGSRGYTF. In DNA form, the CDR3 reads TGCGCCAGCAGCTTGGACCTCACGGGGAGCCGTGGCTACACCTTC.

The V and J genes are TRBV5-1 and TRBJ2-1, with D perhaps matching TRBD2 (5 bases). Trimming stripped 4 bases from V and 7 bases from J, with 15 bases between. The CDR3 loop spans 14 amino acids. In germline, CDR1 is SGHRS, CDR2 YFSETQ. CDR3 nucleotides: TGCGCCAGCAGCGGGGTCCGGGGTATGAATGAGCAGTTCTTC. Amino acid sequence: CASSGVRGMNEQFF.

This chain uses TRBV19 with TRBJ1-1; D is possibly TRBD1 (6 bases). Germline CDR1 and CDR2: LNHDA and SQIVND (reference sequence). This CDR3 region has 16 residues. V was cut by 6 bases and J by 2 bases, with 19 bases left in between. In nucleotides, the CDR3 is TGTGCCAGTAGATCCTTGACAGGCCAAATAAACACTGAAGCTTTCTTT. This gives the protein CASRSLTGQINTEAFF.

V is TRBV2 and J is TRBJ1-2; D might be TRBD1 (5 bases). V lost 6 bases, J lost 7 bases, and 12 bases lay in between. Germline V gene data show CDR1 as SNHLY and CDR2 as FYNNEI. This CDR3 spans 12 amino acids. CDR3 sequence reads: CASRAGGFGYTF. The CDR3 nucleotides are TGTGCCAGCAGGGCCGGGGGGTTTGGCTACACCTTC.

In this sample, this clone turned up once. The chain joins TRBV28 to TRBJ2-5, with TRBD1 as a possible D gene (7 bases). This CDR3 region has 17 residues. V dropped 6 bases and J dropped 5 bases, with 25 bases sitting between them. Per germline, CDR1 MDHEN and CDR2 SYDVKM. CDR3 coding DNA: TGTGCCAGCAGCTCCTTGGGGGGACAGATGCGGCCCGAGACCCAGTACTTC. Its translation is CASSSLGGQMRPETQYF.

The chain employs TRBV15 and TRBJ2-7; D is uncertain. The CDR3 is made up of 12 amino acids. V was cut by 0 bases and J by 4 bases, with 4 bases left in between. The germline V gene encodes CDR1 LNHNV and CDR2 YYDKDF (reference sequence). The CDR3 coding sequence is TGTGCCACCAGCAGAGATAGTTACGAGCAGTACTTC. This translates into CATSRDSYEQYF.

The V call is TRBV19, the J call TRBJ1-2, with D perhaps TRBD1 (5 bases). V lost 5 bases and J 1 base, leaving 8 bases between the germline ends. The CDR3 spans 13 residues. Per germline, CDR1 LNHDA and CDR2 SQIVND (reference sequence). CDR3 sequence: CASSPGVNYGYTF. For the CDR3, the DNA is TGTGCCAGTAGTCCGGGGGTTAACTATGGCTACACCTTC.

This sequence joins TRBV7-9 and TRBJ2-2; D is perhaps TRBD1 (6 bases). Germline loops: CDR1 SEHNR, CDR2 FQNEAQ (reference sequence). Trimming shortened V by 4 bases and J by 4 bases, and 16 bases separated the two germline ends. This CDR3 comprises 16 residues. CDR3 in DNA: TGTGCCAGCAGCTACCAACAGGGAGCTAGCACCGGGGAGCTGTTTTTT. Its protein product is CASSYQQGASTGELFF.